The next 8 T cell receptor beta chains were all read from a single sample in a study of regulatory T cells in long-lasting Graves disease. The time point: persistent/refractory GD, antithyroid drugs over 5 years with positive TRAb. RNA isolated from PBMCs was used to make the TCR library. Both iRepertoire HTBI primers and Arm-PCR of CDR3 regions were used to build the TCR beta libraries. In TCRdb, the multiplex PCR reads were re-called with MiXCR into one record per CDR3 protein. Of hundreds of thousands of distinct CDR3 sequences listed, 20% to 25% are singletons. The source material was peripheral blood mononuclear cells (PBMCs), sampled when the disease was refractory, from a patient treated with antithyroid drugs. Source of these receptors: a female donor with Graves disease.

This clonotype was observed a few times. This CDR3 is CASSLSSWGAKNIQYF. The CDR3 DNA sequence: TGTGCCAGCAGTTTATCAAGCTGGGGGGCCAAAAACATTCAGTACTTC. The chain combines TRBV27 with TRBJ2-4; the D call may be TRBD1 or TRBD2 (5 bases each). This CDR3 region has 16 residues. Between the trimmed V and J ends, which lost 0 bases and 1 base, there was a span of 10 bases. Germline loops: CDR1 MNHEY, CDR2 SMNVEV (reference sequence).

The rearrangement uses TRBV24-1 and TRBJ1-2, with 9 bases lining up with TRBD1. Trimming at V came to 12 bases and at J to 6 bases, leaving 4 bases not matched to a gene. CDR1 and CDR2 from the germline V gene are KGHDR and SFDVKD. The CDR3 covers 11 residues. Written as DNA, the CDR3 is TGTGCCGCCTGGACAGGGGATGGCTACACCTTC. The encoded protein is CAAWTGDGYTF.

This clonotype showed up many times. The chain employs TRBV3-1 and TRBJ2-7, with D unresolved. CDR1 and CDR2 from the germline V gene are LGHDT and YNNKEL (reference sequence). Trimming pared 4 bases from V and 0 bases from J, leaving 7 bases between. The CDR3 runs 13 residues. CDR3 coding DNA: TGTGCCAGCAGCCCTCAGAGCTCCTACGAGCAGTACTTC. As protein: CASSPQSSYEQYF.

This clonotype was picked up many times. The rearrangement links TRBV12-3 or TRBV12-4 to TRBJ1-1; possibly TRBD1 for D (5 bases). The V and J ends lost 3 bases and 12 bases respectively, with 20 bases between them. The CDR3 totals 14 residues. The CDR3 DNA reads TGTGCCAGCAGTTTCTCTTCGGCAGGGCGTTTACCTTTCTTT. Translating it yields CASSFSSAGRLPFF.

V usage is TRBV5-1 and J usage is TRBJ2-5, with 11 bases lining up with TRBD2. From germline, CDR1 is SGHRS and CDR2 YFSETQ. V lost 5 bases and J lost 4; bases outside the gene matches: 16. CDR3 size: 18 residues. The CDR3 loop reads CASRSGTSGNPVRETQYF. CDR3 bases: TGCGCCAGCAGGTCCGGGACTAGCGGCAACCCCGTTCGAGAGACCCAGTACTTC.

The table lists this clonotype with many counts. This chain links TRBV30 with TRBJ1-2; D gene uncertain. In germline, CDR1 is GTSNPN, CDR2 SVGIG (reference sequence). The V end was cut by 2 bases, the J end by 7 bases, with 14 bases between. The CDR3 runs to 13 residues. DNA of the CDR3: TGTGCCTGGAGTCCCGTGGGGAACGCTGGCTACACCTTC. It encodes CAWSPVGNAGYTF.

This clonotype was picked up a small number of times. In nucleotides, the CDR3 is TGCGCCAGCAGCCTAGAGGCTAGCGACCAAGAGACCCAGTACTTC. Translated, it gives CASSLEASDQETQYF. V and J are TRBV4-3 and TRBJ2-5; TRBD2 might be the D (6 bases). Germline V gene data show CDR1 as LGHNA and CDR2 as YSLEER. With 4 bases removed from V and 0 bases from J, the gap between germline ends came to 12 bases. The CDR3 has 15 amino acids.

This clonotype has a count of ten or more. The rearrangement uses TRBV27 and TRBJ2-7; TRBD1 agrees at 8 bases. The trim removed 2 bases at V and 4 bases at J, leaving 1 base unmatched. This CDR3 contains 13 residues. Per germline, CDR1 MNHEY and CDR2 SMNVEV (reference sequence). The CDR3 bases are TGTGCCAGCAGTTTAAGGACAGGGTACGAGCAGTACTTC. Protein sequence: CASSLRTGYEQYF.